This T cell receptor (beta chain) stems from a study of neurological immune-mediated disorders (dated by TCRdb to about 2019). Background for the entire study: Of the approximately 35 multiple sclerosis patients, some 30 had relapsing-remitting MS and 3 had secondary progressive MS. Using UMI-based sequencing, the study compared peripheral blood TCR-beta repertoires from patients with HTLV-I-associated myelopathy (HAM/TSP), patients with multiple sclerosis, and healthy controls. Longitudinal samples, technical triplicates and paired sorted CD4+ and CD8+ T-cell subsets, alongside PBMC samples, were included among the roughly 96 TCR-beta libraries. Of the approximately 68 subjects in the cohort, about 14 were HAM/TSP patients, around 35 were multiple sclerosis patients, and approximately 20 were healthy controls. The research as a whole found: No association of the MS cluster with clinical or MRI features was observed, and the need for larger cohorts was stated by the authors. TCR clonal expansion was highest in HAM/TSP patients and lowest in MS patients, with MS patients falling below even healthy controls. In phylogenetic analysis, the repertoires of 18 of 34 MS patients grouped into a cluster of related CDR3 sequences, which suggests a possible signature at the repertoire level. Across subjects, expanded clones never shared an identical CDR3 amino acid sequence, which suggests that the TCR-beta repertoires in every group were private.

This clonotype was seen ten or more times. The antigen this receptor binds is unknown. Base qualities were left out, and no much larger clone turns up one base away. The V end loses 2 bases and the J end loses 2 bases, and a stretch of 13 bases separates them. From cysteine to phenylalanine, the CDR3 is 15 amino acids long. The only DNA kept is the CDR3, 45 bases in frame from the first base. The germline V gene (reference sequence) yields SEHNR for CDR1 and FQNEAQ for CDR2. Libraries from unsorted PBMCs were made from 2 million PBMCs kept in RNAlater at -80 degrees C until RNA extraction. The multiple sclerosis patients were enrolled in a US clinical protocol that used magnetic resonance imaging to evaluate disease progression. Peripheral blood was subjected to Ficoll-Hypaque density gradient centrifugation to isolate PBMCs, which were then cryopreserved in liquid nitrogen. cDNA synthesis used template-switch 5'RACE with a primer carrying a 10-nucleotide random unique molecular identifier tagging each TCR transcript. Over 190 million TCR-beta sequences, covering 15-18 subjects, were produced in each sequencing run. Total RNA was extracted with the RNeasy kit. Using the KAPA Real-time Library Amplification kit, TCR-beta VDJ regions were amplified with primers for the TCR constant region and the 5'RACE anchor. Sample indexes and Illumina adaptors were added in a first PCR, and a second PCR then increased library yield. After Ampure bead purification, the TCR product of roughly 650 bp was size-selected on a 2% E-gel SizeSelection system. Before pooling, libraries had their quality checked on a Bioanalyzer, their concentration measured with Qubit, and their quantity determined with the Kapa Library Quantification kit. Libraries were sequenced paired-end 2 x 150 bp on an Illumina HiSeq 2500. To increase sequence diversity, roughly 24-31% phiX was spiked into each library pool. The authors' pipeline ran thus. Quality-filtered reads were processed with the UMI-based MiGEC pipeline, which removed over 80% of raw TCR sequences during error correction. VDJ genes were aligned to IMGT germline references, and clonotypes were defined by unique CDR3 amino acid sequence plus V-J genes. Clonal expansion, Shannon diversity and CDR3 relatedness were evaluated with VDJtools (CalcPairwiseDistances, ClusterSamples), while phylogenetic trees were built in CLCbio workbench. A clone was classed as expanded if it had 8 or more unique UMIs, a cutoff based on coefficient-of-variation modelling across technical triplicates. The raw public data were reprocessed by TCRdb itself: fastp quality trimming at Q25, MiXCR clonotype calling, in-frame beta chains only. Under each unique CDR3 protein, matching rows form one entry showing the most common genes and DNA. The V and J calls, along with clone size, are taken from TCRdb and not from the paper's own processing. This sample lists about 74,000 distinct CDR3 sequences; 5.2% were detected once. The top ten constitute 7.4% of the sample.

The sample taken for sequencing was PBMCs. The V gene is TRBV7-9 and the J gene is TRBJ2-7, with TRBD2 perhaps the D gene, on 6 matching bases. The clonotype originates from a man aged 18-30 years with multiple sclerosis. The base sequence is TGTGCCAGCAGCTTATTCCCTAGCGAGGCCTACGAGCAGTACTTC. Its product reads: CASSLFPSEAYEQYF.